This entry is about one TCR beta chain. Its cognate antigen is unknown. The data were taken from a study of cytomegalovirus exposure and HLA in healthy donors. The study, taken as a whole, reports: There were a few CMV-associated chains whose specificity for CMV antigens was confirmed in vitro. Cytomegalovirus association was listed for 164 TCR beta chains.

The J segment lost 7 bases and the V segment lost 0 bases, leaving 5 bases of the junction unmatched. CDR3 length: 13 amino acids. Germline CDR1 is GTSNPN and CDR2 is SVGIG (reference sequence). The method was immunoSEQ multiplex PCR; TCRdb's version includes in-frame clones alone and lacks a portion of them. The table shows about 160,000 clones, with around four fifths occurring only once. The specimen sequenced was PBMCs. The chain has TRBV30 and TRBJ1-2; 7 bases line up with TRBD1. The sequence was obtained from a man aged 30 to 39 in good health and CMV-seropositive. The CDR3 nucleotides read TGTGCCTGGAGTGTACAGGGGAGTAGTGGCTACACCTTC. Protein: CAWSVQGSSGYTF. Drawing the rest from reference TRBV30 and TRBJ1-2, the complete variable domain is SQTIHQWPATLVQPVGSPLSLECTVEGTSNPNLYWYRQAAGRGLQLLFYSVGIGQISSEVPQNLSASRPQDRQFILSSKKLLLSDSGFYLCAWSVQGSSGYTFGSGTRLTVV.